The 14 T cell receptor beta chains listed next were all sequenced from one sample in a study of cytomegalovirus exposure and HLA in healthy donors. Produced via immunoSEQ multiplex PCR; TCRdb's table is partial and in-frame only. The data hold around 180,000 clones, with 86% observed a single time. The sequencing input was PBMCs. These receptors all stem from a woman aged 18-29 years in good health and CMV-seronegative.

V usage is TRBV10-3 and J usage is TRBJ2-2; maybe TRBD1 (5 bases). Per the germline V gene, CDR1 is ENHRY and CDR2 is SYGVKD. The CDR3 is 14 amino acids. V was shortened by 0 bases and J by 5 bases, with 7 bases between the two germline ends. CDR3 nucleotide sequence: TGTGCCATCAGTGAGTCCGCAGGGACCGGGGAGCTGTTTTTT. Protein product: CAISESAGTGELFF.

For this clone: The sample holds other DNA sequences that translate to the same CDR3. The gene calls are TRBV30 and TRBJ2-2, with 13 bases fitting TRBD2. From germline, CDR1 is GTSNPN and CDR2 SVGIG (reference sequence). CDR3 length: 15 amino acids. V was pared by 3 bases and J by 6 bases, with 4 bases of the junction left unmatched. The CDR3 DNA reads as TGTGCCTGGAGGGCACTAGCGGGGGGGGCCGGGGAGCTGTTTTTT. The encoded protein is CAWRALAGGAGELFF.

The rearrangement links TRBV2 to TRBJ1-6; TRBD1 aligns across 7 bases. Per the germline V gene, CDR1 is SNHLY and CDR2 is FYNNEI. The CDR3 loop spans 12 amino acids. Trimming removed 10 bases from V and 8 bases from J; junction bases left unmatched: 5. CDR3 loop: CAKRTGDSPLHF. The CDR3 bases are TGTGCCAAAAGGACAGGTGATTCACCCCTCCACTTT. The variable domain in full, with the rest retrieved from reference TRBV2 and TRBJ1-6, is EPEVTQTPSHQVTQMGQEVILRCVPISNHLYFYWYRQILGQKVEFLVSFYNNEISEKSEIFDDQFSVERPDGSNFTLKIRSTKLEDSAMYFCAKRTGDSPLHFGNGTRLTVT.

The chain uses TRBV11-2 and TRBJ2-3, with D perhaps matching TRBD2 (6 bases). V was clipped by 3 bases and J by 0 bases, with 10 bases between them. The CDR3 length is 15 residues. The germline CDR1 and CDR2 sequences are SGHAT and FQNNGV. CDR3 region: CASSLGGTSTDTQYF. DNA of the CDR3: TGTGCCAGCAGCTTGGGGGGAACTAGCACAGATACGCAGTATTTT.

This chain connects TRBV10-1 to TRBJ1-5; 12 nucleotides align to TRBD1. Germline-derived CDR1 and CDR2 are WNHNN and SYGVQD (reference sequence). This CDR3 spans 17 amino acids. The junction had 13 bases not matched to a gene; V was cut back by 10 bases and J by 3 bases. CDR3 sequence: CATVPGQGARDNQPQHF. CDR3 DNA sequence: TGCGCCACCGTACCGGGACAGGGGGCGCGGGACAATCAGCCCCAGCATTTT.

This clone was seen a single time. The chain joins TRBV10-2 to TRBJ2-7; TRBD2 is a possible D gene (6 bases). The CDR3 extends over 14 amino acids. Germline V gene sequence: CDR1 WSHSY, CDR2 SAAADI. V was pared by 6 bases and J by 2 bases, with 14 bases between. The CDR3 sequence is CASSTMRGPYEQYF. Here the CDR3 DNA reads TGCGCCAGCAGCACCATGCGGGGCCCCTACGAGCAGTACTTC.

This clone showed up just a few times. At one end, the junction sequence differs from germline, possibly due to a read error. The J gene is TRBJ2-7, the V gene TRBV6-1; D may correspond to TRBD1 or TRBD2 (6 bases each). CDR1 is MNHNS and CDR2 is SASEGT in the germline V gene. The CDR3 runs to 15 residues. The CDR3 sequence is CASSEGGGGTYEQYF. CDR3 DNA sequence: TGTGCCAGCAGCGAAGGGGGAGGAGGCACCTACGAGCAGTACTTC.

The table lists this clone with a few counts. The chain uses TRBV5-1 and TRBJ2-2; 8 bases align to TRBD1. V was clipped by 5 bases and J by 0 bases; unmatched bases: 0. The CDR3 runs 14 residues. Germline CDR1 reads SGHRS; CDR2 reads YFSETQ. Here the CDR3 DNA reads TGCGCCAGCAGGGGACAGGCGAACACCGGGGAGCTGTTTTTT. Its translation is CASRGQANTGELFF.

This sequence joins TRBV5-4 and TRBJ2-1, with D possibly being TRBD1 (6 bases). V was cut by 2 bases and J by 5 bases, with 20 bases left in between. Germline lookup yields CDR1 SGHNT and CDR2 YYREEE (reference sequence). This CDR3 region has 17 residues. CDR3 amino acids: CASSLGTTTDANNEQFF. Written as DNA, the CDR3 is TGTGCCAGCAGCTTAGGGACAACTACAGACGCGAACAATGAGCAGTTCTTC.

This chain uses TRBV10-1 with TRBJ1-2, with 9 bases aligning to TRBD1. Germline V gene sequence: CDR1 WNHNN, CDR2 SYGVQD (reference sequence). The trim removed 6 bases at V and 4 bases at J, leaving 6 bases unmatched. The CDR3 totals 14 residues. DNA of the CDR3: TGCGCCAGCAGCCCCGGGACAGGGCCCTATGGCTACACCTTC. Translation gives CASSPGTGPYGYTF.

The CDR3 DNA sequence: TGTGCCAGCAGCCCTACCGCCCCCTCGGGAAGGGAAAACATTCAGTACTTC. This translates into CASSPTAPSGRENIQYF. V gene TRBV14 combines with J gene TRBJ2-4; maybe TRBD2 (5 bases). Germline values: CDR1 SGHDN, CDR2 FVKESK. The V end was cut by 4 bases, the J end by 5 bases, with 21 bases between. The CDR3 is made up of 17 amino acids.

The table lists this clone with a count of one. The chain is built from TRBV25-1 and TRBJ2-1; 9 nucleotides agree with TRBD1. This CDR3 region has 15 residues. The ends lost 5 bases at V and 4 bases at J; junction bases unmatched: 6. Germline CDR1 MGHDK, CDR2 SYGVNS. The DNA for the CDR3 is TGTGCCAGCAGTCCCAGGGGACAGGGTTACAATGAGCAGTTCTTC. Protein sequence: CASSPRGQGYNEQFF.

The rearrangement links TRBV7-8 to TRBJ2-7; a possible D gene is TRBD1 (6 bases). V shed 6 bases and J shed 2 bases, with 11 bases lying between them. The germline CDR1 and CDR2 sequences are SGHVS and FQNEAQ. The CDR3 contains 13 residues. For the CDR3, the DNA is TGTGCCAGCAGTTATACAGGGACCTACGAGCAGTACTTC. This encodes CASSYTGTYEQYF. Full variable domain (missing parts from reference TRBV7-8 and TRBJ2-7): GAGVSQSPRYKVAKRGQDVALRCDPISGHVSLFWYQQALGQGPEFLTYFQNEAQLDKSGLPSDRFFAERPEGSVSTLKIQRTQQEDSAVYLCASSYTGTYEQYFGPGTRLTVT.

This clone was detected only a few times. The chain joins TRBV30 to TRBJ1-5; D remains unclear. CDR1 is GTSNPN and CDR2 is SVGIG in the germline V gene (reference sequence). The V end was cut by 4 bases, the J end by 4 bases, with 17 bases between. The CDR3 totals 15 residues. The CDR3 loop is CAWNSLGGSNQPQHF. The CDR3 nucleotides read TGTGCCTGGAACTCACTTGGAGGGAGTAATCAGCCCCAGCATTTT. The full variable domain, rest sourced from reference TRBV30 and TRBJ1-5, is SQTIHQWPATLVQPVGSPLSLECTVEGTSNPNLYWYRQAAGRGLQLLFYSVGIGQISSEVPQNLSASRPQDRQFILSSKKLLLSDSGFYLCAWNSLGGSNQPQHFGDGTRLSIL.